This TCR beta chain came from a study of shared clonotypes between healthy human individuals. Whole-study context: Three plates were used per donor for CD4 naive, three for CD4 memory, two for CD8 naive and one for CD8 memory.

Per the authors' pipeline: Junction-only immunoSEQ sequences carried no quality scores, so filtering differed. The data were produced by immunoSEQ multiplex PCR, yet TCRdb's version contains in-frame clones alone and is incomplete. V and J calls and clone size come straight from that table; D and trimming were deduced from the DNA. The sample consists of about 2.1 million clones, 90% to 95% of them appearing once. Broader study findings: Researchers found naive subsets generally carried larger estimated richness than memory subsets.

As to this clone: The target antigen is unknown.

Selected positively for CCR7 and CD45RO-negative, naive CD8 cells excluded terminally differentiated effector memory CD45RA+ cells. The receptor's source is a man aged 18 to 30 in good health. Some clones in this sample may be carry-over from other donors' samples. Sequenced sample: naive CD8+ T cells from PBMCs.

CDR3 region: CASSPVGSYEQYF. Written as DNA, the CDR3 is TGTGCCAGCAGCCCTGTTGGTTCCTACGAGCAGTACTTC. The chain is built from TRBV13 and TRBJ2-7; no definite D call. CDR1 and CDR2 (germline): PRHDT, FYEKMQ (reference sequence). The CDR3 has 13 residues. V shed 5 bases and J shed 1 base, with 9 bases lying between them.